What follows are 26 T cell receptor beta chains derived from one specimen sequenced in a study of blood T cell repertoires in COVID-19. Clones were read by immunoSEQ multiplex PCR, and TCRdb kept only the in-frame ones, dropping some. Altogether fewer than 650,000 clones are present, around nine tenths being singletons, with the ten largest covering 7.8%. The sequencing sample was made of peripheral blood. The receptors shown here come from a woman aged 50 to 65 with COVID-19, enrolled during active disease.

The rearrangement uses TRBV18 and TRBJ2-2; 7 bases fit TRBD1. Trimming at V came to 3 bases and at J to 5 bases, leaving 9 bases not matched to a gene. The CDR3 extends over 16 amino acids. Germline V gene sequence: CDR1 KGHSH, CDR2 LQKENI. In DNA, the CDR3 is TGTGCCAGCTCACCCCGACAGGGCCCTTCGACCGGGGAGCTGTTTTTT. As protein: CASSPRQGPSTGELFF. Based on the CDR3 plus reference TRBV18 and TRBJ2-2, the full variable domain is NAGVMQNPRHLVRRRGQEARLRCSPMKGHSHVYWYRQLPEEGLKFMVYLQKENIIDESGMPKERFSAEFPKEGPSILRIQQVVRGDSAAYFCASSPRQGPSTGELFFGEGSRLTVL.

The rearrangement links TRBV30 to TRBJ1-5; 9 bases fit TRBD1. CDR1 GTSNPN and CDR2 SVGIG come from the germline V gene (reference sequence). Trimming removed 5 bases from V and 7 bases from J; junction bases left unmatched: 6. There are 13 residues in the CDR3. CDR3 DNA: TGTGCCTGGGACAGGGGGATTTACCAGCCCCAGCATTTT. It yields the protein CAWDRGIYQPQHF.

The chain combines TRBV18 with TRBJ1-3; tentatively, D is TRBD1 (6 bases). V was shortened by 1 base and J by 0 bases, with 13 bases between the two germline ends. The CDR3 is 17 amino acids. Per germline, CDR1 KGHSH and CDR2 LQKENI. The CDR3 bases are TGTGCCAGCTCACCACGGGGGACAACCCGCTCTGGAAACACCATATATTTT. Protein sequence: CASSPRGTTRSGNTIYF.

This chain connects TRBV3-1 (or the pseudogene TRBV3-2) to TRBJ1-2; perhaps TRBD1 as D (6 bases). The V gene lost 3 bases and the J gene lost 5 bases, with 16 bases spanning the gap. Germline CDR1 is LGHDT and CDR2 is YNNKEL (reference sequence). CDR3 size: 15 residues. DNA for the CDR3: TGTGCCAGCAGCCACGTCTCCGACAGGATTTATGGCTACACCTTC. Translated, it gives CASSHVSDRIYGYTF.

The rearrangement uses TRBV27 and TRBJ2-7; 10 nucleotides match TRBD2. The junction had 4 bases not matched to a gene; V was cut back by 6 bases and J by 2 bases. The germline gives CDR1 MNHEY, CDR2 SMNVEV (reference sequence). The CDR3 is made up of 14 amino acids. The CDR3 loop is CASSVAGGTYEQYF. CDR3 nucleotides: TGTGCCAGCAGCGTAGCGGGGGGAACCTACGAGCAGTACTTC.

This clone was observed a handful of times. The chain links TRBV5-8 to TRBJ1-1; no definite D call. Germline V lookup: CDR1 SGHTS, CDR2 YDEGEE. The CDR3 extends over 11 amino acids. This chain's CDR3 is CGVLSVAEAFF. The DNA of the CDR3 is TGTGGTGTATTGAGTGTCGCTGAAGCTTTCTTT.

The chain carries TRBV19 and TRBJ1-2, with D unclear. The CDR3 is 12 residues long. Germline CDR1 reads LNHDA; CDR2 reads SQIVND (reference sequence). V lost 6 bases and J 4 bases, leaving 9 bases between the germline ends. CDR3 protein: CASRSTSYGYTF. The CDR3 bases are TGTGCCAGTAGGAGCACCTCCTATGGCTACACCTTC.

The chain recombines TRBV5-4 with TRBJ1-6, with D maybe TRBD1 (5 bases). V was pared by 2 bases and J by 11 bases, with 17 bases between. Germline lookup yields CDR1 SGHNT and CDR2 YYREEE (reference sequence). The CDR3 has 15 amino acids. This chain's CDR3 is CASSFRGGGVTPLHF. The CDR3 coding sequence is TGTGCCAGCAGCTTCCGGGGCGGAGGGGTAACACCCCTCCACTTT.

The chain employs TRBV6-5 and TRBJ1-4, with D uncertain. V gave up 2 bases and J gave up 0 bases, with 7 bases separating them. Germline values: CDR1 MNHEY, CDR2 SVGAGI. CDR3 length equals 15 residues. In DNA, the CDR3 is TGTGCCAGCAGTTACGGCGGGGCAACTAATGAAAAACTGTTTTTT. Translated: CASSYGGATNEKLFF.

This clone was seen a single time. The gene calls are TRBV12-3 or TRBV12-4 and TRBJ1-1; D remains unclear. V dropped 9 bases and J dropped 0 bases, with 2 bases sitting between them. The CDR3 covers 10 residues. CDR3 DNA: TGTGCCAGTATGAACACTGAAGCTTTCTTT. Protein product: CASMNTEAFF.

A single count supports this clone. V usage is TRBV14 and J usage is TRBJ2-7; maybe TRBD2 (6 bases). Looked up from germline, CDR1 is SGHDN and CDR2 is FVKESK. Deletions cut 2 bases from V and 6 bases from J, with 11 bases between. The CDR3 runs to 13 residues. CDR3 amino acids: CASSQSLGGEQYF. CDR3 coding DNA: TGTGCCAGCAGCCAATCCCTCGGGGGCGAGCAGTACTTC.

The V and J genes are TRBV5-5 and TRBJ1-1; maybe TRBD1 (6 bases). Germline-derived CDR1 and CDR2 are SGHKS and YYEKEE (reference sequence). CDR3 length equals 14 residues. The V and J ends lost 3 bases and 2 bases respectively, with 11 bases between them. For the CDR3, the DNA is TGTGCCAGCAGCTCCACCAGGGGAAACACTGAAGCTTTCTTT. This sequence encodes CASSSTRGNTEAFF.

This chain joins TRBV4-1 and TRBJ1-1; 9 bases align to TRBD1. V lost 0 bases and J lost 6; bases outside the gene matches: 17. The CDR3 covers 19 residues. The germline V gene encodes CDR1 MGHRA and CDR2 YSYEKL. In nucleotides, the CDR3 is TGCGCCAGCAGCCAAGAAATTCCATTCGGGACAGGGACTGGTGCTGAAGCTTTCTTT. Amino acid sequence: CASSQEIPFGTGTGAEAFF.

A few counts support this clone. The chain is built from TRBV19 and TRBJ2-7, with TRBD1 identical over 7 bases. CDR1 and CDR2 (germline): LNHDA, SQIVND (reference sequence). This CDR3 is built from 17 residues. With 5 bases clipped from V and 1 base from J, the junction kept 14 bases outside the gene matches. CDR3 nucleotides: TGTGCCAGTAGTCACAACTTTGGACAGGTACTGTCCTACGAGCAGTACTTC. Its translation is CASSHNFGQVLSYEQYF.

This clone was seen more than once but under ten times. The rearrangement uses TRBV5-6 and TRBJ1-5; TRBD1 matches 7 bases. The CDR3 is 16 amino acids. Germline CDR1 and CDR2: SGHDT and YYEEEE. V lost 2 bases to trimming and J lost 1 base; unmatched junction nucleotides: 6. The CDR3 reads CASSLFDRVSNQPQHF. The DNA for the CDR3 is TGTGCCAGCAGCTTATTCGACAGGGTAAGCAATCAGCCCCAGCATTTT.

V gene TRBV2 combines with J gene TRBJ1-2; D not resolved. Germline V CDR1 and CDR2: SNHLY, FYNNEI. The V gene lost 7 bases and the J gene lost 8 bases, with 17 bases spanning the gap. This CDR3 spans 13 amino acids. The CDR3 DNA sequence: TGTGCCAGCAAGAACTTAAGGACTGACGGCTACACCTTC. As protein: CASKNLRTDGYTF.

The rearrangement uses TRBV18 and TRBJ1-1, with a tentative D call TRBD1 (5 bases). V lost 3 bases and J lost 6, with 11 bases in between. This CDR3 is built from 13 residues. Germline loops: CDR1 KGHSH, CDR2 LQKENI. CDR3 sequence reads: CASSPDSTAEAFF. The CDR3 DNA sequence: TGTGCCAGCTCACCCGACAGTACCGCTGAAGCTTTCTTT.

This sequence joins TRBV11-2 and TRBJ2-7; possibly TRBD2 for D (6 bases). CDR3 length equals 12 residues. Germline V CDR1 and CDR2: SGHAT, FQNNGV. Trimming pared 9 bases from V and 2 bases from J, leaving 11 bases between. The CDR3 here is CASMGGTYEQYF. The CDR3 coding sequence is TGTGCCAGTATGGGGGGAACCTACGAGCAGTACTTC.

About this clone itself: The same CDR3 can be traced to other DNA sequences in this sample. V usage is TRBV18 and J usage is TRBJ1-2; 8 bases line up with TRBD1. Trimming took 3 bases from V and 2 from J; bases not matched to a gene: 2. The CDR3 runs to 14 residues. Germline CDR1 is KGHSH and CDR2 is LQKENI. CDR3 nucleotides: TGTGCCAGCTCACCGGACAGGGACAACTATGGCTACACCTTC. It translates to CASSPDRDNYGYTF.

This chain links TRBV10-1 with TRBJ2-1; 9 positions agree with TRBD2. Trimming took 6 bases from V and 4 from J; bases not matched to a gene: 10. Germline lookup yields CDR1 WNHNN and CDR2 SYGVQD (reference sequence). The CDR3 spans 16 residues. The CDR3 DNA sequence: TGCGCCAGCAGCGAGCGGGGGGAGCGGGGATACAATGAGCAGTTCTTC. Its translation is CASSERGERGYNEQFF.

The chain employs TRBV9 and TRBJ1-6; D is ambiguous. CDR1 and CDR2 (germline): SGDLS, YYNGEE. This CDR3 has 14 amino acids. Trimming stripped 7 bases from V and 9 bases from J, with 17 bases between. The CDR3 coding sequence is TGTGCCAGCGGAGAGAGTGCGCAAGGTTCACCCCTCCACTTT. Translated: CASGESAQGSPLHF.

The chain recombines TRBV5-1 with TRBJ2-2; D perhaps matches TRBD2 (5 bases). V shed 5 bases and J shed 2 bases, with 10 bases lying between them. This CDR3 spans 14 amino acids. Per the germline V gene, CDR1 is SGHRS and CDR2 is YFSETQ. In DNA form, the CDR3 reads TGCGCCAGCAGGAGCGGAGCCAACACCGGGGAGCTGTTTTTT. Its protein product is CASRSGANTGELFF.

This chain links TRBV6-6 with TRBJ2-7, with D possibly TRBD1 on 6 matching bases. Germline V gives CDR1 MNHNY, CDR2 SVGAGI (reference sequence). V gave up 2 bases and J gave up 3 bases, with 14 bases separating them. This CDR3 has 15 amino acids. The CDR3: CASSYRGRGNYEQYF. DNA for the CDR3: TGTGCCAGCAGTTACAGGGGCAGGGGAAACTACGAGCAGTACTTC.

The V and J genes are TRBV5-1 and TRBJ2-7, with TRBD2 identical over 8 bases. V lost 0 bases and J lost 5; bases outside the gene matches: 4. The CDR3 has 14 residues. Looked up from germline, CDR1 is SGHRS and CDR2 is YFSETQ. DNA for the CDR3: TGCGCCAGCAGCTTGGGGCGGGGGGCCCACGAGCAGTACTTC. Residues: CASSLGRGAHEQYF.

This clone came up a few times. The chain has TRBV21-1 and TRBJ1-3. TRBV21-1 counts as a pseudogene. There are 16 residues in the CDR3. The CDR3 here is CASSKWRVFSGNTIYF. CDR3 bases: TGTGCCAGCAGCAAGTGGAGGGTATTCTCTGGAAACACCATATATTTT.

V and J are TRBV14 and TRBJ1-3; D is unclear. Germline CDR1 and CDR2: SGHDN and FVKESK. Trimming took 4 bases from V and 0 from J, leaving 19 bases between them. The CDR3 covers 18 residues. Here the CDR3 reads CASSPVGGPSLSGNTIYF. CDR3 DNA sequence: TGTGCCAGCAGCCCAGTGGGAGGGCCCAGTCTCTCTGGAAACACCATATATTTT.